The 20 T cell receptor beta chains in this list originate from one sample, sequenced in a study of cytomegalovirus exposure and HLA in healthy donors. The primer mix had 60 Vbeta and 13 Jbeta primers. The data were produced by immunoSEQ multiplex PCR, yet TCRdb's version contains in-frame clones alone and is incomplete. This sample has approximately 150,000 clones, with 77% found just once. The sequenced material came from PBMCs. The receptors were gathered from a male donor in good health and CMV-seropositive.

The chain has TRBV7-2 and TRBJ2-1, with D unresolved. The CDR3 contains 15 residues. V lost 1 base to trimming and J lost 4 bases, with 11 bases between them. In germline, CDR1 is SGHTA, CDR2 FQGNSA. CDR3 amino acids: CASSLGSTVYNEQFF. The DNA of the CDR3 is TGTGCCAGCAGCTTAGGGAGTACGGTTTACAATGAGCAGTTCTTC.

V and J are TRBV4-2 and TRBJ2-2; D gene ambiguous. Trimming took off 0 bases at V and 1 base at J, with 9 bases between the two ends. The CDR3 contains 16 residues. Germline CDR1 LGHNA, CDR2 YNFKEQ. The CDR3: CASSQDGQENTGELFF. In DNA form, the CDR3 reads TGTGCCAGCAGCCAAGACGGCCAGGAGAACACCGGGGAGCTGTTTTTT.

The chain uses TRBV18 and TRBJ1-5, with a tentative D call TRBD1 (5 bases). Per the germline V gene, CDR1 is KGHSH and CDR2 is LQKENI. Trimming removed 3 bases from V and 4 bases from J, with 7 bases in between. This CDR3 is built from 13 residues. CDR3 residues: CASSPAGNQPQHF. The CDR3 DNA sequence: TGTGCCAGCTCACCCGCAGGGAATCAGCCCCAGCATTTT.

This clone was seen a few times. Other DNA sequences in this sample translate to the same CDR3. The chain joins TRBV30 to TRBJ1-1, with D hard to call. V lost 0 bases and J 1 base, leaving 6 bases between the germline ends. This CDR3 spans 13 amino acids. The germline gives CDR1 GTSNPN, CDR2 SVGIG (reference sequence). CDR3 loop: CAWSVQENTEAFF. CDR3 nucleotides: TGTGCCTGGAGTGTGCAGGAGAACACTGAAGCTTTCTTT.

V and J are TRBV27 and TRBJ2-5, with 11 bases that match TRBD1. The end of the DNA aligns better with TRBJ2-7, so the J call may be wrong. Germline V gene sequence: CDR1 MNHEY, CDR2 SMNVEV (reference sequence). The CDR3 totals 13 residues. This CDR3 is CASGQGASYEQYF. CDR3 nucleotide sequence: TGTGCCAGCGGACAGGGGGCCTCCTACGAGCAGTACTTC.

This clone was detected only once. The chain couples TRBV6-5 to TRBJ1-2; 9 nucleotides match TRBD1. This CDR3 region has 15 residues. V lost 5 bases to trimming and J lost 3 bases; unmatched junction nucleotides: 7. Germline V gene sequence: CDR1 MNHEY, CDR2 SVGAGI. The CDR3 protein is CASSRQGVSDYGYTF. Here the CDR3 DNA reads TGTGCCAGCAGTCGACAGGGGGTCTCTGACTATGGCTACACCTTC.

The genes are TRBV7-2 and TRBJ2-7; 10 bases align to TRBD2. Germline assignment: CDR1 SGHTA and CDR2 FQGNSA. The CDR3 sequence is 14 residues long. The J segment lost 5 bases and the V segment lost 5 bases, leaving 6 bases of the junction unmatched. The CDR3 sequence is CASSGAGGPDEQYF. CDR3 DNA: TGTGCCAGCAGCGGAGCGGGGGGGCCTGACGAGCAGTACTTC.

The chain recombines TRBV25-1 with TRBJ2-1, with no clear D. Germline values: CDR1 MGHDK, CDR2 SYGVNS. This CDR3 has 11 amino acids. V was clipped by 4 bases and J by 5 bases, with 3 bases between them. CDR3 DNA: TGTGCCAGCAGTGCAGACAATGAGCAGTTCTTC. It codes for CASSADNEQFF.

This clone was picked up many times. The V gene is TRBV6-5, the J gene TRBJ1-1; unclear D gene. V dropped 4 bases and J dropped 1 base, with 7 bases sitting between them. The CDR3 contains 13 residues. Germline V gene lookup returns CDR1 MNHEY and CDR2 SVGAGI. CDR3 amino acids: CASSSQENTEAFF. In DNA form, the CDR3 reads TGTGCCAGCAGTTCCCAGGAGAACACTGAAGCTTTCTTT.

The chain employs TRBV11-2 and TRBJ2-7, with D possibly matching TRBD2 (5 bases). This CDR3 contains 14 residues. Germline V gene data show CDR1 as SGHAT and CDR2 as FQNNGV. V was cut by 5 bases and J by 0 bases, with 11 bases left in between. CDR3 nucleotide sequence: TGTGCCAGCAGCCTGACACGGGGCTCCTACGAGCAGTACTTC. Translation gives CASSLTRGSYEQYF. Drawing the rest from reference TRBV11-2 and TRBJ2-7, the complete variable domain is EAGVAQSPRYKIIEKRQSVAFWCNPISGHATLYWYQQILGQGPKLLIQFQNNGVVDDSQLPKDRFSAERLKGVDSTLKIQPAKLEDSAVYLCASSLTRGSYEQYFGPGTRLTVT.

V and J are TRBV27 and TRBJ2-2; 10 positions match TRBD1. The CDR3 consists of 14 residues. V lost 4 bases, J lost 5 bases, and 1 base stayed unmatched. Per the germline V gene, CDR1 is MNHEY and CDR2 is SMNVEV (reference sequence). The CDR3 spells CASSWDRGTGELFF. The CDR3 DNA is TGTGCCAGCAGTTGGGACAGGGGAACCGGGGAGCTGTTTTTT.

This clone showed up just a few times. The V call is TRBV10-3, the J call TRBJ1-1; maybe TRBD1 (6 bases). This CDR3 region has 15 residues. Germline V gives CDR1 ENHRY, CDR2 SYGVKD. Trimming stripped 6 bases from V and 1 base from J, with 15 bases between. Here the CDR3 reads CAIRDPGVGNTEAFF. CDR3 DNA sequence: TGTGCCATCAGGGATCCAGGGGTCGGGAACACTGAAGCTTTCTTT.

Concerning this clone itself: The germline gene is not matched at one end of the junction; a read error may be the cause. The chain recombines TRBV10-3 with TRBJ2-7, with a possible D match to TRBD2 (5 bases). Per germline, CDR1 ENHRY and CDR2 SYGVKD. The CDR3 extends over 14 amino acids. The DNA of the CDR3 is TGTGCCAGCAGTTTTGGGTCGGGGACCTACGAGCAGTACTTC. As protein: CASSFGSGTYEQYF.

Only one count was recorded for this clone. V and J are TRBV25-1 and TRBJ1-2, with TRBD1 as a possible D gene (6 bases). Trimming took off 2 bases at V and 8 bases at J, with 12 bases between the two ends. The CDR3 loop spans 13 amino acids. Germline CDR1 and CDR2: MGHDK and SYGVNS. The CDR3 DNA reads as TGTGCCAGCAGTGAAGGGGGGGCAAGCGGCTACACCTTC. It encodes CASSEGGASGYTF.

This sequence joins TRBV2 and TRBJ1-1, with a possible D match to TRBD1 (5 bases). The CDR3 covers 12 residues. Germline assignment: CDR1 SNHLY and CDR2 FYNNEI. Deletions cut 8 bases from V and 3 bases from J, with 10 bases between. CDR3 nucleotides: TGTGCCAGCTCAAGGGGCGACACTGAAGCTTTCTTT. Its protein is CASSRGDTEAFF.

This clone was counted a few times. The rearrangement joins TRBV25-1 to TRBJ2-3, with 7 bases fitting TRBD1. CDR1 is MGHDK, CDR2 SYGVNS, per germline. The CDR3 is 15 residues long. Unmatched junction bases numbered 5, after V lost 5 bases and J lost 0 bases. CDR3 bases: TGTGCCAGCAGTCTGCAGGGACAGAGCACAGATACGCAGTATTTT. Translated, it gives CASSLQGQSTDTQYF.

DNA of the CDR3: TGTGCCAGCAGCTTAGAAGTGACACCCTATGGCTACACCTTC. Residues: CASSLEVTPYGYTF. This chain joins TRBV7-8 and TRBJ1-2; D gene uncertain. Trimming left V 1 base short and J 4 bases short, with 10 bases between. The V gene's germline CDR1 is SGHVS and CDR2 FQNEAQ. The CDR3 has 14 residues.

V usage is TRBV11-2 and J usage is TRBJ2-5, with 12 bases lining up with TRBD1. The junction had 5 bases not matched to a gene; V was cut back by 3 bases and J by 6 bases. This CDR3 is built from 15 residues. From germline, CDR1 is SGHAT and CDR2 FQNNGV. The CDR3 loop is CASSFGTGGLKTQYF. The CDR3 DNA sequence: TGTGCCAGCAGCTTTGGGACAGGGGGCCTGAAGACCCAGTACTTC.

The chain has TRBV30 and TRBJ1-5, with TRBD1 matching over 10 bases. The CDR3 has 15 amino acids. The J segment lost 2 bases and the V segment lost 1 base, leaving 2 bases of the junction unmatched. Germline assignment: CDR1 GTSNPN and CDR2 SVGIG (reference sequence). In nucleotides, the CDR3 is TGTGCCTGGAGTGGAGGGACAGGGGGCAATCAGCCCCAGCATTTT. Protein: CAWSGGTGGNQPQHF.

V usage is TRBV7-8 and J usage is TRBJ2-3, with D perhaps TRBD2 (5 bases). Deletions cut 0 bases from V and 2 bases from J, with 12 bases between. The CDR3 is made up of 16 amino acids. From germline, CDR1 is SGHVS and CDR2 FQNEAQ. The CDR3 DNA reads as TGTGCCAGCAGCTTAGCGAGGGTCCCTGTCACAGATACGCAGTATTTT. Its translation is CASSLARVPVTDTQYF.